The 11 T cell receptor beta chains presented below share a single source sample, sequenced in a study of cytomegalovirus exposure and HLA in healthy donors. The PCR was carried out with 60 Vbeta primers and 13 Jbeta primers. The method was immunoSEQ multiplex PCR; TCRdb's version includes in-frame clones alone and lacks a portion of them. The sample has some 80,000 clones. The source material was PBMCs. The receptors derive from a woman aged 30 to 39 in good health and CMV-seronegative.

V and J are TRBV28 and TRBJ1-2; D possibly corresponds to TRBD1 (6 bases). Per germline, CDR1 MDHEN and CDR2 SYDVKM. Trimming stripped 0 bases from V and 3 bases from J, with 11 bases between. The CDR3 runs to 15 residues. In DNA form, the CDR3 reads TGTGCCAGCAGTTTATGGGGGGACAAAGACTATGGCTACACCTTC. It translates to CASSLWGDKDYGYTF.

Concerning this clone itself: Germline is not matched at one junction end, which may reflect a read error. V is TRBV5-1 and J is TRBJ2-3; 11 positions agree with TRBD2. The germline gives CDR1 SGHRS, CDR2 YFSETQ. This CDR3 spans 16 amino acids. DNA of the CDR3: TGCGCCAGCAGGCCACTAGCGGGGGCCCGCACAGATAAGCAGTATTTT. Translated, it gives CASRPLAGARTDKQYF.

J is TRBJ2-7 and V is TRBV4-2; TRBD1 matches 9 bases. The V and J ends lost 0 bases and 2 bases, in that order; junction bases with no gene match: 14. Germline assignment: CDR1 LGHNA and CDR2 YNFKEQ. This CDR3 contains 19 residues. The CDR3 sequence is CASSQDYWGTGWDTYEQYF. The CDR3 nucleotides are TGTGCCAGCAGCCAAGATTATTGGGGGACAGGGTGGGACACCTACGAGCAGTACTTC.

As DNA, the CDR3 is TGTGCCAGTAGTAGTCGGGGACAGACCTGGGGTGGCTACACCTTC. Residues: CASSSRGQTWGGYTF. V usage is TRBV19 and J usage is TRBJ1-2, with TRBD1 matching over 7 bases. With V trimmed by 4 bases and J by 7 bases, 12 bases remained unmatched. Germline V gives CDR1 LNHDA, CDR2 SQIVND (reference sequence). The length of the CDR3 is 15 residues. The full variable domain, its missing parts supplied by reference TRBV19 and TRBJ1-2, is DGGITQSPKYLFRKEGQNVTLSCEQNLNHDAMYWYRQDPGQGLRLIYYSQIVNDFQKGDIAEGYSVSREKKESFPLTVTSAQKNPTAFYLCASSSRGQTWGGYTFGSGTRLTVV.

The V call is TRBV5-1, the J call TRBJ1-2; 9 bases align to TRBD1. With 0 bases clipped from V and 8 bases from J, the junction kept 11 bases outside the gene matches. Germline CDR1 and CDR2: SGHRS and YFSETQ. The CDR3 spans 16 residues. CDR3 loop: CASSLGDTGGGGGYTF. In nucleotides, the CDR3 is TGCGCCAGCAGCTTGGGGGATACAGGGGGCGGAGGAGGCTACACCTTC.

This chain links TRBV28 with TRBJ2-1; D unresolved. Germline CDR1 is MDHEN and CDR2 is SYDVKM. The CDR3 has 13 residues. Trimming removed 5 bases from V and 0 bases from J, with 5 bases in between. The CDR3, as DNA: TGTGCCAGCAGTACAAACTCCTACAATGAGCAGTTCTTC. This translates into CASSTNSYNEQFF.

The DNA for the CDR3 is TGTGCCAGCACTGGGACTAGCGGGAGTGGCGAGCAGTACTTC. It translates to CASTGTSGSGEQYF. V usage is TRBV6-5 and J usage is TRBJ2-7; 14 bases align to TRBD2. The CDR3 length is 14 residues. V gave up 7 bases and J gave up 6 bases; unmatched junction bases: 5. Germline CDR1 reads MNHEY; CDR2 reads SVGAGI.

The gene calls are TRBV19 and TRBJ1-1, with 8 bases that match TRBD1. Trimming cost V 5 bases and J 2 bases; bases outside gene matches: 4. Germline CDR1 reads LNHDA; CDR2 reads SQIVND (reference sequence). This CDR3 contains 14 residues. CDR3 sequence (DNA): TGTGCCAGTAGTGCCGGGACAGGAAACACTGAAGCTTTCTTT. This sequence encodes CASSAGTGNTEAFF.

The rearrangement links TRBV30 to TRBJ2-1; TRBD1 agrees at 8 bases. The ends lost 4 bases at V and 6 bases at J; junction bases unmatched: 8. The germline V gene encodes CDR1 GTSNPN and CDR2 SVGIG (reference sequence). There are 14 residues in the CDR3. CDR3 loop: CAWTASDRVNEQFF. DNA for the CDR3: TGTGCCTGGACCGCCTCGGACAGGGTCAATGAGCAGTTCTTC.

V gene TRBV5-4 combines with J gene TRBJ2-3; TRBD2 matches 9 bases. Germline V gene sequence: CDR1 SGHNT, CDR2 YYREEE (reference sequence). The J segment lost 0 bases and the V segment lost 8 bases, leaving 16 bases of the junction unmatched. This CDR3 has 18 amino acids. CDR3 sequence: CASSPRLAGLASTDTQYF. The CDR3, as DNA: TGTGCCAGTTCCCCGCGGCTAGCGGGACTTGCTAGCACAGATACGCAGTATTTT.

J is TRBJ2-3 and V is TRBV25-1; D possibly corresponds to TRBD1 (6 bases). V lost 6 bases and J lost 4, with 17 bases in between. Germline V lookup: CDR1 MGHDK, CDR2 SYGVNS. This CDR3 comprises 15 residues. CDR3 region: CASSYGQISSDTQYF. CDR3 DNA sequence: TGTGCCAGCAGCTATGGACAGATTTCATCAGATACGCAGTATTTT.